One and the same sample provided the 23 T cell receptor beta chains below, sequenced in a study of yellow fever vaccine responses in identical twins. TCRdb re-called the RT-PCR reads through MiXCR, storing one row per CDR3 protein. The sample comprises approximately 13,000 distinct CDR3 sequences, about 88% of which are singletons, and 0.67% rests with the top ten. The specimen comprised T cells from blood (PBMCs), unsorted or a sorted subset (not recorded which), sampled before or after yellow fever vaccination (not recorded which). These receptors came from a woman between 18 and 29 years old who received the yellow fever vaccine.

The chain carries TRBV5-1 and TRBJ1-4, with D unclear. The V end was cut by 7 bases, the J end by 5 bases, with 12 bases between. Per the germline V gene, CDR1 is SGHRS and CDR2 is YFSETQ. This CDR3 is 13 amino acids long. CDR3 sequence reads: CASGLLGNEKLFF. In DNA form, the CDR3 reads TGCGCCAGCGGTCTTTTGGGGAATGAAAAACTGTTTTTT.

This chain links TRBV2 with TRBJ2-5, with D tentatively TRBD1 (6 bases). V was clipped by 6 bases and J by 2 bases, with 19 bases between them. This CDR3 has 16 amino acids. CDR1 is SNHLY and CDR2 is FYNNEI in the germline V gene. The CDR3 DNA sequence: TGTGCCAGCAGGTACCCGTTGACAGGCGATCAAGAGACCCAGTACTTC. Its protein product is CASRYPLTGDQETQYF.

The V call is TRBV28, the J call TRBJ2-3; 8 bases match TRBD2. The length of the CDR3 is 15 residues. The V gene's germline CDR1 is MDHEN and CDR2 SYDVKM. J lost 2 bases, V lost 5 bases, and 6 bases had no gene match. In nucleotides, the CDR3 is TGTGCCAGCAGTCCTGAGCGGGGGTACACAGATACGCAGTATTTT. It specifies CASSPERGYTDTQYF.

The chain has TRBV5-6 and TRBJ2-7, with 8 bases matching TRBD1. Germline V gene sequence: CDR1 SGHDT, CDR2 YYEEEE. V lost 5 bases, J lost 5 bases, and 6 bases stayed unmatched. This CDR3 is 13 amino acids long. CDR3 region: CASRMRQGNEQYF. CDR3 DNA: TGTGCCAGCAGAATGAGACAGGGGAACGAGCAGTACTTC. The complete variable domain, with remaining parts taken from reference TRBV5-6 and TRBJ2-7, reads DAGVTQSPTHLIKTRGQQVTLRCSPKSGHDTVSWYQQALGQGPQFIFQYYEEEERQRGNFPDRFSGHQFPNYSSELNVNALLLGDSALYLCASRMRQGNEQYFGPGTRLTVT.

The CDR3 is CASSLVETAGQFF. The CDR3 DNA is TGTGCCAGCAGCTTGGTGGAGACAGCGGGGCAGTTCTTC. The rearrangement uses TRBV5-6 and TRBJ2-1, with D maybe TRBD2 (6 bases). V gave up 0 bases and J gave up 12 bases, with 13 bases separating them. The CDR3 length is 13 residues. The germline CDR1 and CDR2 sequences are SGHDT and YYEEEE.

The V gene is TRBV12-3 or TRBV12-4, the J gene TRBJ1-2, with 9 bases identical to TRBD1. There are 13 residues in the CDR3. V shed 10 bases, J shed 4 bases, and the junction held 7 bases outside the gene matches. CDR3 in amino acids: CATQGANSYGYTF. Here the CDR3 DNA reads TGTGCCACACAGGGGGCCAACTCCTATGGCTACACCTTC.

The V gene is TRBV20-1, the J gene TRBJ2-1; TRBD1 aligns across 7 bases. Germline CDR1 DFQATT, CDR2 SNEGSKA (reference sequence). Unmatched junction bases numbered 4, after V lost 2 bases and J lost 9 bases. The CDR3 is made up of 12 amino acids. This CDR3 is CSARRQGSEQFF. CDR3 DNA sequence: TGCAGTGCTAGACGACAGGGAAGTGAGCAGTTCTTC.

The genes are TRBV2 and TRBJ2-7; weak D call: TRBD1 (5 bases). V lost 6 bases to trimming and J lost 2 bases, with 14 bases between them. Germline CDR1 reads SNHLY; CDR2 reads FYNNEI. The CDR3 totals 14 residues. The CDR3 DNA follows: TGTGCCAGCAGCAAGGACATATTTCCCTACGAGCAGTACTTC. Translated: CASSKDIFPYEQYF.

The rearrangement joins TRBV16 to TRBJ1-1; no clear D gene. The V gene's germline CDR1 is KGHSY and CDR2 FQNENV. CDR3 size: 13 residues. V lost 4 bases, J lost 2 bases, and 8 bases lay in between. CDR3 nucleotides: TGTGCCAGCAGCCCGACGGCAAACACTGAAGCTTTCTTT. Encoded protein: CASSPTANTEAFF.

The genes are TRBV28 and TRBJ2-4, with D hard to call. Deletions cut 3 bases from V and 9 bases from J, with 12 bases between. The germline gives CDR1 MDHEN, CDR2 SYDVKM. The CDR3 loop spans 13 amino acids. CDR3 in DNA: TGTGCCAGCAGTTTGCCCACATTCCGCATTCAGTACTTC. It codes for CASSLPTFRIQYF.

This chain connects TRBV5-1 to TRBJ1-1; D is unresolved. V lost 4 bases and J 1 base, leaving 11 bases between the germline ends. The germline V gene has CDR1 SGHRS and CDR2 YFSETQ. There are 14 residues in the CDR3. The CDR3 is CASSHDGGNTEAFF. DNA for the CDR3: TGCGCCAGCAGCCACGACGGCGGGAACACTGAAGCTTTCTTT.

V gene TRBV28 combines with J gene TRBJ2-7; the D is unclear. V was shortened by 6 bases and J by 4 bases, with 10 bases between the two germline ends. This CDR3 region has 12 residues. Per the germline V gene, CDR1 is MDHEN and CDR2 is SYDVKM. The CDR3 DNA follows: TGTGCCAGCAGCTCCGGGCTATACGAGCAGTACGTC. Amino acid sequence: CASSSGLYEQYV.

The V gene is TRBV4-3, the J gene TRBJ1-6; no clear D gene. Germline values: CDR1 LGHNA, CDR2 YSLEER. The CDR3 consists of 18 residues. The V end lost 2 bases, the J end lost 0 bases, and 14 bases lay between the germline ends. The CDR3 DNA follows: TGCGCCAGCAGCCAATTTCTGGAGATAAGCTCCTATAATTCACCCCTCCACTTT. Translation: CASSQFLEISSYNSPLHF.

The V gene is TRBV2, the J gene TRBJ2-2; no firm D call. With 3 bases removed from V and 6 bases from J, the gap between germline ends came to 8 bases. The CDR3 has 13 amino acids. Germline CDR1 SNHLY, CDR2 FYNNEI. The CDR3 protein is CASSEFQAGELFF. The CDR3 DNA sequence: TGTGCCAGCAGTGAGTTTCAGGCCGGGGAGCTGTTTTTT.

This clonotype appeared a single time. The chain carries TRBV2 and TRBJ2-2, with no clear D. CDR3 length equals 13 residues. The V end lost 2 bases, the J end lost 5 bases, and 6 bases lay between the germline ends. Germline CDR1 and CDR2: SNHLY and FYNNEI. CDR3 loop: CASSERQTGELFF. In nucleotides, the CDR3 is TGTGCCAGCAGTGAAAGGCAAACCGGGGAGCTGTTTTTT.

In this sample, this clonotype turned up a few times. V usage is TRBV12-3 or TRBV12-4 and J usage is TRBJ1-1, with D uncertain. The CDR3 loop spans 13 amino acids. V was clipped by 1 base and J by 0 bases, with 3 bases between them. The CDR3 region has the DNA TGTGCCAGCAGTTTAGGGGTGAACACTGAAGCTTTCTTT. It yields the protein CASSLGVNTEAFF.

V usage is TRBV29-1 and J usage is TRBJ2-5; D is undetermined. The CDR3 is made up of 14 amino acids. Germline values: CDR1 SQVTM, CDR2 ANQGSEA. Trimming took 5 bases from V and 1 from J, leaving 14 bases between them. The DNA for the CDR3 is TGCAGCGTTCGTGGGGTGGTGGTCCAAGAGACCCAGTACTTC. Translation gives CSVRGVVVQETQYF.

CDR3 nucleotide sequence: TGCGCCAGCAGCTTGGTGTCAGGGATATCCCAAGAGACCCAGTACTTC. Its protein product is CASSLVSGISQETQYF. This chain connects TRBV5-1 to TRBJ2-5, with TRBD1 as a possible D gene (5 bases). The germline CDR1 and CDR2 sequences are SGHRS and YFSETQ. Trimming stripped 0 bases from V and 1 base from J, with 13 bases between. This CDR3 has 16 residues.

This clonotype has just a few counts. The chain recombines TRBV28 with TRBJ2-5; D tentatively fits TRBD1 or TRBD2 (7 bases each). CDR1 MDHEN and CDR2 SYDVKM come from the germline V gene. Trimming stripped 7 bases from V and 7 bases from J, with 16 bases between. The CDR3 extends over 13 amino acids. The chain's CDR3 is CASTLQGRGTQYF. The CDR3 nucleotides read TGTGCCAGCACCTTACAGGGGAGGGGGACCCAGTACTTC. Full variable domain (rest looked up from reference TRBV28 and TRBJ2-5): DVKVTQSSRYLVKRTGEKVFLECVQDMDHENMFWYRQDPGLGLRLIYFSYDVKMKEKGDIPEGYSVSREKKERFSLILESASTNQTSMYLCASTLQGRGTQYFGPGTRLLVL.

The rearrangement joins TRBV5-4 to TRBJ1-2; D uncertain. CDR3 length: 15 amino acids. Germline V gene sequence: CDR1 SGHNT, CDR2 YYREEE (reference sequence). With 3 bases removed from V and 4 bases from J, the gap between germline ends came to 16 bases. The chain's CDR3 is CASSSSGGPSYGYTF. As DNA, the CDR3 is TGTGCCAGCAGCTCCTCTGGCGGGCCCTCCTATGGCTACACCTTC.

The CDR3, as DNA: TGTGCCAGCTCGACTACAAACATTCAGTACTTC. This sequence encodes CASSTTNIQYF. This chain links TRBV13 with TRBJ2-4, with D possibly matching TRBD2 (5 bases). The CDR3 has 11 residues. Germline lookup yields CDR1 PRHDT and CDR2 FYEKMQ (reference sequence). The ends were cut back, 8 bases at V and 6 bases at J, with 8 bases in the middle.

The chain uses TRBV3-1 and TRBJ2-1; 11 bases match TRBD2. V gave up 4 bases and J gave up 5 bases; unmatched junction bases: 4. Germline loops: CDR1 LGHDT, CDR2 YNNKEL (reference sequence). The length of the CDR3 is 15 residues. The CDR3 reads CASSRGTSGHNEQFF. CDR3 in DNA: TGTGCCAGCAGCCGCGGGACTAGCGGTCACAATGAGCAGTTCTTC.

The rearrangement links TRBV12-3 or TRBV12-4 to TRBJ2-1; D possibly corresponds to TRBD1 (6 bases). This CDR3 region has 15 residues. Trimming pared 7 bases from V and 9 bases from J, leaving 22 bases between. CDR3 nucleotide sequence: TGTGCCAGCAACCCTGGGGTACAGGGCTCCACTGAGCAGTTCTTC. It specifies CASNPGVQGSTEQFF.